These T cell receptor beta chains were read from a single sample in a study of cytomegalovirus exposure and HLA in healthy donors. Sequencing was performed with immunoSEQ multiplex PCR; in TCRdb, only in-frame clones are kept and a portion is missing. The table has around 110,000 clones, 70% to 80% seen once; the top ten hold around 4.5%. Sequencing was performed on PBMCs. These receptors were taken from a man aged 30-40 years in good health and CMV-seropositive. The CDR3 runs from the conserved cysteine through the conserved F or W. A D gene is named only where the DNA matches it firmly. The size of a clone is reported for some rows only, either as once, few or many, or as a class for expanded clones.

V	size	J	D	CDR3	DNA
TRBV6-5	.	TRBJ2-7	TRBD1	CASRREDRSSYEQYF	TGTGCCAGCAGACGAGAGGACAGGAGCTCCTACGAGCAGTACTTC
TRBV7-9	.	TRBJ2-1	.	CASSLGASSYEQFF	TGTGCCAGCAGCTTAGGCGCTAGCTCATATGAGCAGTTCTTC
TRBV7-2	once	TRBJ1-5	.	CASTLRGQPQHF	TGTGCCAGCACCCTTAGGGGTCAGCCCCAGCATTTT
TRBV7-8	.	TRBJ2-7	.	CASSHDRSSYEQYF	TGTGCCAGCAGCCACGACAGGAGCTCCTACGAGCAGTACTTC
TRBV19	.	TRBJ2-3	.	CASSIRSVTDTQYF	TGTGCCAGTAGTATCAGAAGCGTGACAGATACGCAGTATTTT
TRBV5-5	few	TRBJ1-5	TRBD1	CASSLEDRGHQPQHF	TGTGCCAGCAGCTTGGAGGACAGGGGGCATCAGCCCCAGCATTTT
TRBV18	.	TRBJ1-1	.	CASSTRSTEAFF	TGTGCCAGCTCAACACGGAGTACTGAAGCTTTCTTT
TRBV5-1	.	TRBJ2-1	.	CASSLATRFNEQFF	TGCGCCAGCAGTCTCGCGACGAGGTTCAATGAGCAGTTCTTC
TRBV19	few	TRBJ1-2	.	CASSAPGAVFYGYTF	TGTGCCAGTAGTGCCCCTGGGGCAGTTTTTTATGGCTACACCTTC
TRBV9	.	TRBJ2-1	TRBD2	CASSRGTSAYNEQFF	TGTGCCAGCAGCCGTGGGACTAGCGCGTACAATGAGCAGTTCTTC
TRBV30	.	TRBJ1-5	.	CAWSEMENQPQHF	TGTGCCTGGAGTGAGATGGAGAATCAGCCCCAGCATTTT
TRBV7-2	.	TRBJ1-5	TRBD1	CASRGTGNQPQHF	TGTGCCAGTAGAGGGACAGGGAATCAGCCCCAGCATTTT
TRBV12-5	.	TRBJ2-3	.	CASEVGGTTQYF	TGTGCTAGTGAGGTTGGGGGCACCACGCAGTATTTT
TRBV7-7	.	TRBJ2-5	.	CASSATGSQETQYF	TGTGCTAGCAGCGCTACGGGAAGCCAAGAGACCCAGTACTTC